These 7 T cell receptor beta chains were sequenced from one sample in a study of OX40 agonist ivuxolimab in advanced cancers. Produced via immunoSEQ multiplex PCR; TCRdb's table is partial and in-frame only. This sample yields fewer than 100,000 clones, of which 89% are seen a single time; 8% to 10% belongs to the top ten. Sequenced material: CD4+ or CD8+ T cells sorted from blood, taken in a trial of the OX40 agonist ivuxolimab. The source is an adult with an advanced solid tumor such as melanoma, head and neck, liver or kidney cancer.

The chain uses TRBV7-2 and TRBJ2-3, with 8 bases lining up with TRBD2. Germline CDR1 and CDR2: SGHTA and FQGNSA. Trimming at V came to 6 bases and at J to 0 bases, leaving 17 bases not matched to a gene. The CDR3 sequence is 19 residues long. CDR3 sequence reads: CASSRSPLLAATSTDTQYF. The CDR3 region has the DNA TGTGCCAGCAGTCGCTCCCCTCTACTAGCGGCGACTAGCACAGATACGCAGTATTTT.

The V call is TRBV27, the J call TRBJ1-2; maybe TRBD1 (6 bases). In germline, CDR1 is MNHEY, CDR2 SMNVEV (reference sequence). CDR3 length: 13 amino acids. Trimming left V 6 bases short and J 3 bases short, with 11 bases between. Here the CDR3 reads CASRRGDYYGYTF. The CDR3 DNA reads as TGTGCCAGCAGAAGGGGGGACTACTATGGCTACACCTTC.

This rearrangement joins TRBV6-1 to TRBJ2-5; D gene unclear. The CDR3 contains 15 residues. From germline, CDR1 is MNHNS and CDR2 SASEGT. Trimming left V 2 bases short and J 3 bases short, with 13 bases between. The CDR3 here is CASSEPTRREETQYF. CDR3 sequence (DNA): TGTGCCAGCAGTGAACCGACGAGAAGGGAAGAGACCCAGTACTTC.

This clone appeared a few times. A read error may produce the germline difference seen at one junction end. The rearrangement joins TRBV5-4 to TRBJ1-1; 11 bases match TRBD1. CDR3 length: 14 amino acids. Germline-derived CDR1 and CDR2 are SGHNT and YYREEE (reference sequence). The CDR3 region is CRTGGIKGDTEAFF. CDR3 sequence (DNA): TGCCGGACAGGGGGCATTAAAGGGGACACTGAAGCTTTCTTT.

V gene TRBV7-2 combines with J gene TRBJ2-7; possible D gene TRBD1, 5 bases. Germline values: CDR1 SGHTA, CDR2 FQGNSA. Trimming took 5 bases from V and 2 from J, leaving 13 bases between them. The CDR3 has 14 residues. The CDR3 nucleotides read TGTGCCAGCAGCCCCTGGGGCGCAGCCTACGAGCAGTACTTC. Translation: CASSPWGAAYEQYF.

The V gene is TRBV7-9, the J gene TRBJ1-2; 8 bases map to TRBD1. With V trimmed by 3 bases and J by 5 bases, 14 bases remained unmatched. CDR1 and CDR2 (germline): SEHNR, FQNEAQ (reference sequence). The CDR3 runs to 17 residues. The CDR3 DNA reads TGTGCCAGCAGCTTTGGACAGGGTAGCACCCGGGGGTATGGCTACACCTTC. Its protein is CASSFGQGSTRGYGYTF.

This clone appeared many times. The chain is built from TRBV25-1 and TRBJ1-1; D unclear. V lost 1 base and J 0 bases, leaving 6 bases between the germline ends. There are 14 residues in the CDR3. The germline CDR1 and CDR2 sequences are MGHDK and SYGVNS. CDR3 DNA sequence: TGTGCCAGCAGTGAATCCCGGATGAACACTGAAGCTTTCTTT. It codes for CASSESRMNTEAFF.